A selection of T cell receptor beta chains follows, all from one sample in a study of shared clonotypes between healthy human individuals. Method: immunoSEQ multiplex PCR; TCRdb's copy keeps in-frame clones and lacks some. In the table there are roughly 700,000 clones, about 90% of which are singletons. Sequencing used memory CD8+ T cells from PBMCs. These receptors originate from a man aged 18 to 29 in good health. Some clones in this sample may be carry-over from other donors' samples. CDR3s include the opening cysteine and the closing phenylalanine or tryptophan. D genes are given only for firm matches.

.	TRBJ2-7	TRBV5-6	CASSLATVTYEQYF	TGTGCCAGCAGCTTGGCGACAGTCACCTACGAGCAGTACTTC
TRBD1	TRBJ1-2	TRBV30	CAWTPKDRGLDGYTF	TGTGCCTGGACGCCCAAAGACAGGGGGCTCGATGGCTACACCTTC
.	TRBJ1-5	TRBV7-8	CASAFGVTYSNQPQHF	TGTGCCTCAGCATTCGGTGTTACTTATAGCAATCAGCCCCAGCATTTT
.	TRBJ2-5	TRBV19	CAPLGGGRILGETQYF	TGTGCCCCTCTAGGAGGGGGGAGGATACTAGGGGAGACCCAGTACTTC
.	TRBJ1-1	TRBV4-1	CASSQDRGAGAEAFF	TGCGCCAGCAGCCAAGATCGGGGGGCTGGCGCTGAAGCTTTCTTT
.	TRBJ2-1	TRBV27	CASSPPGGPFYNEQFF	TGTGCCAGTAGCCCACCCGGGGGGCCGTTTTACAATGAGCAGTTCTTC
.	TRBJ2-7	TRBV15	CATSPASFGEQYF	TGTGCCACCAGCCCGGCCTCCTTCGGGGAGCAGTACTTC
TRBD1	TRBJ2-3	TRBV28	CASSLTPGQAVQEYF	TGTGCCAGCAGTTTAACTCCGGGACAGGCAGTTCAAGAGTATTTT
.	TRBJ2-2	TRBV4-3	CASSQEPDKKGTGELFF	TGCGCCAGCAGCCAAGAACCAGACAAGAAAGGCACCGGGGAGCTGTTTTTT
.	TRBJ1-4	TRBV9	CASSVDSSGANEKLFF	TGTGCCAGCAGCGTAGATTCATCAGGGGCAAATGAAAAACTGTTTTTT
.	TRBJ1-2	TRBV7-6	CASSLASGIRGGYTF	TGTGCCAGCAGCTTAGCGTCCGGGATCCGAGGTGGCTACACCTTC
.	TRBJ1-4	TRBV28	CASSDWGATNEKLFF	TGTGCCAGCAGTGACTGGGGGGCAACTAATGAAAAACTGTTTTTT
.	TRBJ1-4	TRBV27	CASSPDGRDREKLFF	TGTGCCAGCAGCCCTGACGGACGAGATAGGGAAAAACTGTTTTTT
.	TRBJ2-3	TRBV19	CASTPSGGTDTQYF	TGTGCCAGTACCCCCTCGGGAGGCACAGATACGCAGTATTTT